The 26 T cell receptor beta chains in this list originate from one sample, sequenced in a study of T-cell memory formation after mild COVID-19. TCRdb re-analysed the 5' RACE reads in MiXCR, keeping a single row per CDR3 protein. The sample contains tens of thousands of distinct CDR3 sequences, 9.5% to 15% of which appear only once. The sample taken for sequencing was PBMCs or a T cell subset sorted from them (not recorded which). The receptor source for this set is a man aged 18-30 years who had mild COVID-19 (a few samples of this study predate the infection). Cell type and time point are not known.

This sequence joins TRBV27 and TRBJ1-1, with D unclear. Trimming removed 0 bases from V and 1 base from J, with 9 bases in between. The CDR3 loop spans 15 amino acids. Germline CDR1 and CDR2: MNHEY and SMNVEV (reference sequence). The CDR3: CASSLSGRGNTEAFF. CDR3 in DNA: TGTGCCAGCAGTTTATCTGGGCGGGGGAACACTGAAGCTTTCTTT.

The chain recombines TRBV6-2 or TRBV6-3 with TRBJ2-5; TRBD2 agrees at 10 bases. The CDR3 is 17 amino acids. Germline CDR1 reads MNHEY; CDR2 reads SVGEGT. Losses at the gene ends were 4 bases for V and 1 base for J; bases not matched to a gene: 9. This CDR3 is CASSSILAGGPQETQYF. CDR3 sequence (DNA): TGTGCCAGCAGTTCCATATTAGCGGGGGGCCCCCAAGAGACCCAGTACTTC.

The CDR3 DNA reads as TGTGCCAGCAGCTTCCCGGCTAGCGGGGCCGCCGGGTATACGCAGTATTTT. This translates into CASSFPASGAAGYTQYF. The gene calls are TRBV5-4 and TRBJ2-3, with 9 bases lining up with TRBD2. V dropped 2 bases and J dropped 7; count of bases not matched to a gene: 14. Germline CDR1 SGHNT, CDR2 YYREEE (reference sequence). The CDR3 loop spans 17 amino acids.

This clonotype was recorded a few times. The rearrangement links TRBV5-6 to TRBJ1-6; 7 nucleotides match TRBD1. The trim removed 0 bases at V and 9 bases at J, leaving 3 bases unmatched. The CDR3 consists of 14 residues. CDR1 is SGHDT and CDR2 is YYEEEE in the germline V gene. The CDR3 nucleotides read TGTGCCAGCAGCTTGGGAGGGGGCGGTTCACCCCTCCACTTT. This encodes CASSLGGGGSPLHF.

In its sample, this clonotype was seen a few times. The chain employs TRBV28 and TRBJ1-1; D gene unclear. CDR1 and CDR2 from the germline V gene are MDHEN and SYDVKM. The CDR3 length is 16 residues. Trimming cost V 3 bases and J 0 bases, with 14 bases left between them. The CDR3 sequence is CASSFRRNTMNTEAFF. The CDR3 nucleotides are TGTGCCAGCAGTTTTCGACGGAACACCATGAACACTGAAGCTTTCTTT.

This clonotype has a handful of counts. CDR3 in DNA: TGCGCCAGCAGCCCTCGCTTCCCTCAGGGGAGCACAGATACGCAGTATTTT. This codes for CASSPRFPQGSTDTQYF. This rearrangement joins TRBV4-1 to TRBJ2-3; D is perhaps TRBD1 (6 bases). V was trimmed by 4 bases and J by 0 bases, leaving 17 bases between them. Germline-derived CDR1 and CDR2 are MGHRA and YSYEKL. The CDR3 has 17 residues.

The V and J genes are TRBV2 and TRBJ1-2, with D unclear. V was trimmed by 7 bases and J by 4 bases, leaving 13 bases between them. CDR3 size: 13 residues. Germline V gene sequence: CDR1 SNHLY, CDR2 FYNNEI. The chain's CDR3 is CASTVQVFYGYTF. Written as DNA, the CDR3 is TGTGCCAGCACAGTGCAAGTCTTCTATGGCTACACCTTC.

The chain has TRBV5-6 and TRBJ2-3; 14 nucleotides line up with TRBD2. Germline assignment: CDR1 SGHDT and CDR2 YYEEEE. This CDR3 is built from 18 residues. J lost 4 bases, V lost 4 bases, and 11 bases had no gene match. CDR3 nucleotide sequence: TGTGCCAGCAGCATCAGACTAGCGGGGGGGCGGTTTGCAGATACGCAGTATTTT. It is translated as CASSIRLAGGRFADTQYF.

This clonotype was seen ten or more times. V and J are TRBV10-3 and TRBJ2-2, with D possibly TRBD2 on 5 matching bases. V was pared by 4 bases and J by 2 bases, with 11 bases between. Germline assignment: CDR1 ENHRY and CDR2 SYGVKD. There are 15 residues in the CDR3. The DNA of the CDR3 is TGTGCCATCAGTGGAGGGCTACACAACACCGGGGAGCTGTTTTTT. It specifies CAISGGLHNTGELFF.

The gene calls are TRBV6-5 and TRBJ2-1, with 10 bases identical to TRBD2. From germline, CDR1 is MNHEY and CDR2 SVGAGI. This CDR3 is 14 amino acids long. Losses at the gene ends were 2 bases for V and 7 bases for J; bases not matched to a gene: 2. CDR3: CASSYALAGNEQFF. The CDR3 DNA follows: TGTGCCAGCAGTTACGCACTAGCGGGGAATGAGCAGTTCTTC.

The CDR3 loop is CASSSGQLSYEQFF. The DNA for the CDR3 is TGTGCCAGCAGCTCTGGACAGCTTTCGTATGAGCAGTTCTTC. The V gene is TRBV7-9, the J gene TRBJ2-1; tentatively, D is TRBD1 (6 bases). V shed 4 bases and J shed 8 bases, with 15 bases lying between them. CDR3 size: 14 residues. Germline V lookup: CDR1 SEHNR, CDR2 FQNEAQ (reference sequence).

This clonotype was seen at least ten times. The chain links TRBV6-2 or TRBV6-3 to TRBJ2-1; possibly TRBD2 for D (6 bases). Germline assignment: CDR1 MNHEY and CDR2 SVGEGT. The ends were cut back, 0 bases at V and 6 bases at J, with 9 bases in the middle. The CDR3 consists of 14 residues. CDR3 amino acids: CASSYSPGGNEQFF. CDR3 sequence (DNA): TGTGCCAGCAGTTACTCCCCCGGGGGCAATGAGCAGTTCTTC.

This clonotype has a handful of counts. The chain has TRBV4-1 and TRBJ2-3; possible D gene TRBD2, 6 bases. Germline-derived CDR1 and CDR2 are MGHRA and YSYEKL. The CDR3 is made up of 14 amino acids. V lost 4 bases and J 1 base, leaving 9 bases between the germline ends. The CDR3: CASSPPGGTDTQYF. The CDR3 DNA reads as TGCGCCAGCAGCCCCCCGGGAGGCACAGATACGCAGTATTTT.

CDR3 protein: CSARGAGGGRTQETQYF. DNA for the CDR3: TGCAGTGCTAGAGGGGCCGGCGGGGGCCGAACCCAAGAGACCCAGTACTTC. This chain joins TRBV20-1 and TRBJ2-5, with D perhaps TRBD2 (7 bases). Trimming pared 1 base from V and 1 base from J, leaving 19 bases between. CDR1 and CDR2 from the germline V gene are DFQATT and SNEGSKA (reference sequence). CDR3 length equals 17 residues.

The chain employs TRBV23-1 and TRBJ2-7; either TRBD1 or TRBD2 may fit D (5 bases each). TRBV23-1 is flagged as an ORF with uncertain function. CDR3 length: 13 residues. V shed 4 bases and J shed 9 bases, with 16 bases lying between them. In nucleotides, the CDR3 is TGCGCCAGCAGTCCCCTCGAGGGCCAGGGGCAGTACGTC. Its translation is CASSPLEGQGQYV.

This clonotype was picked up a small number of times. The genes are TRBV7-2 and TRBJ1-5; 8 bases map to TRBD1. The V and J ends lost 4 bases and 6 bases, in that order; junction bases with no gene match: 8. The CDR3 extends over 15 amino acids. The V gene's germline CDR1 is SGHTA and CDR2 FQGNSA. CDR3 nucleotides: TGTGCCAGCAGCTCCGAGACAGGGGCCGCTCAGCCCCAGCATTTT. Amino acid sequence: CASSSETGAAQPQHF.

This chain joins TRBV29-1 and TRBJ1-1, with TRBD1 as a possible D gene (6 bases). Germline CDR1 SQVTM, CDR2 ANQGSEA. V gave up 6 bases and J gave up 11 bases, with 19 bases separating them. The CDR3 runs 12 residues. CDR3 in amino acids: CSVLGHLRSAFF. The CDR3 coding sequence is TGCAGCGTGCTGGGACACCTTCGTTCGGCTTTCTTT.

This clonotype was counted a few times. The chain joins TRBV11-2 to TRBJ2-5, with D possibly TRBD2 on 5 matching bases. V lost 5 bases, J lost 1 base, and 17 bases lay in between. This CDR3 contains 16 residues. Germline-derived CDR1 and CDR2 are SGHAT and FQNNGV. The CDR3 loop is CASSPDGLAVQETQYF. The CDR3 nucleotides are TGTGCCAGCAGCCCGGACGGACTGGCGGTCCAAGAGACCCAGTACTTC.

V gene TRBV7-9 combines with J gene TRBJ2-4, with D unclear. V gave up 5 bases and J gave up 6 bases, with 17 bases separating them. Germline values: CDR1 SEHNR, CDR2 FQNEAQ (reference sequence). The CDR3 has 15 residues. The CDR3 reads CASSPAGFLGNIQYF. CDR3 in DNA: TGTGCCAGCAGCCCCGCTGGTTTTTTGGGAAACATTCAGTACTTC.

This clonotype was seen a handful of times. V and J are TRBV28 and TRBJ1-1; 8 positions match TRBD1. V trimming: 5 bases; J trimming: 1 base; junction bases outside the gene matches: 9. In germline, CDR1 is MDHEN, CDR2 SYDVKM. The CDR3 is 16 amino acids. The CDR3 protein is CASSLRQGRRNTEAFF. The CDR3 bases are TGTGCCAGCAGTCTACGACAGGGGCGAAGGAACACTGAAGCTTTCTTT. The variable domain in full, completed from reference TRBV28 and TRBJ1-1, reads DVKVTQSSRYLVKRTGEKVFLECVQDMDHENMFWYRQDPGLGLRLIYFSYDVKMKEKGDIPEGYSVSREKKERFSLILESASTNQTSMYLCASSLRQGRRNTEAFFGQGTRLTVV.

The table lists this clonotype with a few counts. Here the CDR3 DNA reads TGCGCCAGCAGTACTAGCGGGGGTGCCTACGAGCAGTACTTC. As protein: CASSTSGGAYEQYF. The genes are TRBV4-1 and TRBJ2-7; 11 bases match TRBD2. The CDR3 sequence is 14 residues long. Per germline, CDR1 MGHRA and CDR2 YSYEKL. V dropped 6 bases and J dropped 2; count of bases not matched to a gene: 3.

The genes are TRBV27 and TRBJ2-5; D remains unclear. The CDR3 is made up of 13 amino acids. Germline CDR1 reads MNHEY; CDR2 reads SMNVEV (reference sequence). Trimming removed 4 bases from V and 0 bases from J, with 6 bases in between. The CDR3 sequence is CASSSDYQETQYF. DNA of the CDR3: TGTGCCAGCAGTTCAGACTACCAAGAGACCCAGTACTTC.

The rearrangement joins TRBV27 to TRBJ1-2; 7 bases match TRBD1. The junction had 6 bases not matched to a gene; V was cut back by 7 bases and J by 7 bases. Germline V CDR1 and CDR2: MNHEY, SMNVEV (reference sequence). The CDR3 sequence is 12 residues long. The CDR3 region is CASKEGARGYTF. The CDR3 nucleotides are TGTGCCAGCAAAGAGGGGGCGCGTGGCTACACCTTC.

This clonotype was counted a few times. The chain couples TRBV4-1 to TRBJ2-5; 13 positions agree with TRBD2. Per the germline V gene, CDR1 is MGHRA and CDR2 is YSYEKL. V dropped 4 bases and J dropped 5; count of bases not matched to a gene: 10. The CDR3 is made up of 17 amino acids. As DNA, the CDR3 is TGCGCCAGCAGCCCCCCCCGGACTAGCGGGGGAAGGGAGACCCAGTACTTC. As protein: CASSPPRTSGGRETQYF.

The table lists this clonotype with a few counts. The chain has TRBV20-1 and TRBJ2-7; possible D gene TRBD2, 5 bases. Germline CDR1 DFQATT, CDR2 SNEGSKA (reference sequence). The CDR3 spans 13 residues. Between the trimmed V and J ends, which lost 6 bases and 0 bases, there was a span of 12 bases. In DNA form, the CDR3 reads TGCAGTGCCCAGACTACCGACTCCTACGAGCAGTACTTC. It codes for CSAQTTDSYEQYF.

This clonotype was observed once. The CDR3 sequence: CASSSLSGGSGGYTF. The CDR3, as DNA: TGTGCCAGCAGTTCCCTTAGCGGGGGCTCGGGTGGCTACACCTTC. The J gene is TRBJ1-2, the V gene TRBV12-3 or TRBV12-4, with D maybe TRBD1 (6 bases). V lost 4 bases to trimming and J lost 7 bases, with 19 bases between them. The CDR3 has 15 residues.